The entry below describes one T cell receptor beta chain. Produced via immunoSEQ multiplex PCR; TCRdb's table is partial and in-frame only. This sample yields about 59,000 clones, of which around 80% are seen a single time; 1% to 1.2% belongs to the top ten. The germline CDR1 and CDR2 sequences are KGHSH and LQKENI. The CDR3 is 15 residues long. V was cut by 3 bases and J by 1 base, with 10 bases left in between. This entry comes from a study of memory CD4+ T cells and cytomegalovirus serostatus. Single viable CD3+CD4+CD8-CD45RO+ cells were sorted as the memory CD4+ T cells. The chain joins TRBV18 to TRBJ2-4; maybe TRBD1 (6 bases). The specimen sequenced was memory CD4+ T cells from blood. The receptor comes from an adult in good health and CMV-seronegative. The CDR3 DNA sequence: TGTGCCAGCTCACCCGCCGGACAGGCCAAAAACATTCAGTACTTC. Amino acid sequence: CASSPAGQAKNIQYF.